This note documents a single TCR beta chain sequence. The table lists this clonotype with many counts. It has no known antigen specificity. No base quality information exists; no much larger clone differs at one position. The source of the sample is a study of T-cell memory formation after mild COVID-19 (dated by TCRdb to about 2021). In the study overall: Most TCR sequence clusters were specific to one of the two donors. Two young, previously healthy adult volunteers, one female and one male, were included in the cohort. In a couple of donors, T-cell clones that expanded and contracted after mild COVID-19 were followed by sequencing TCRalpha and TCRbeta repertoires longitudinally. General study outcomes and caveats: The study included only a couple of mild cases, and larger cohorts that include severe cases with pre-infection samples were judged to be necessary. Contracting CD4+ clones appeared mostly in the CM and EM memory subsets, whereas CD8+ clones were enriched in EMRA. Some responding clones were detected in pre-infection memory, which suggested that pre-existing cross-reactive memory T cells had joined the SARS-CoV-2 response. From day 15 to 85, contracting clones showed balanced CD4/CD8 phenotypes, whereas a second wave of clones that expanded from day 15 to 37 leaned towards CD4+. SARS-CoV-2 specificity was not confirmed for the second-wave clones peaking on day 37.

Sequencing instrument: Illumina NovaSeq 6000. Using 5'RACE with constant-segment primers, TCRalpha and TCRbeta cDNA libraries were constructed, with sample barcodes and unique molecular identifiers added in the process. Trizol reagent was used to extract RNA from every sample. Library amplification was performed in two PCR steps, and a second sample barcode and Illumina TruSeq adapters were introduced in the second step. Sequencing of the libraries was done on an Illumina NovaSeq, producing 2 x 150 bp paired-end reads. In the authors' own workflow: Reads were demultiplexed and collapsed into UMI-guided consensus sequences with migec v1.2.7. Using mixcr v2.1.11, the UMI consensuses were aligned to TRA and TRB V and J templates and assembled into clonotypes. A clonotype was counted as expanded or contracted only if both edgeR and NoisET called the change significant, with noise models trained on biological replicates. edgeR calls used a false discovery rate-adjusted p below 0.01 and a log2 fold-change threshold of 1. As an exploratory analysis of dynamics, max-normalized trajectories of the 1000 most abundant clonotypes were examined by PCA with hierarchical clustering. The CD4 or CD8 phenotype of responding clones was assigned using the separately sequenced CD4+ and CD8+ repertoires. TCRdb cleaned the public reads at Q25 with fastp, built clones with MiXCR and kept in-frame beta chains. Each entry merges the rows of one CDR3 protein and shows their most common DNA and genes. TCRdb's processing, not the study's, gives the V and J calls here. Counted in this sample were more than 300,000 distinct CDR3 sequences; approximately 15% of them appeared once. The ten largest account for about a fifth of the sample.

Ficoll-Paque density gradient centrifugation was used to isolate PBMCs. The TCR comes from a man younger than 35 who had mild COVID-19 (a few samples of this study predate the infection). The sample titles of this study are shuffled in the database, so cell type and time point are left out; the donor was told from shared clones. Sequencing input: PBMCs or a T cell subset sorted from them (not recorded which).

The DNA sequence reads TGTGCCAACCCGGGACTAGCTTACAATGAGCAGTTCTTC. Translated, this gives CANPGLAYNEQFF. The V and J segments used are TRBV12-3 or TRBV12-4 and TRBJ2-1, and TRBD2 matches 9 of the central bases. The CDR3 sequence holds 13 residues, the cysteine and phenylalanine included. Left in the record is the CDR3 DNA by itself, 39 bases read in frame from the first base. Trimming removed 10 bases from V and 4 bases from J; the gene matches leave 5 bases unexplained.